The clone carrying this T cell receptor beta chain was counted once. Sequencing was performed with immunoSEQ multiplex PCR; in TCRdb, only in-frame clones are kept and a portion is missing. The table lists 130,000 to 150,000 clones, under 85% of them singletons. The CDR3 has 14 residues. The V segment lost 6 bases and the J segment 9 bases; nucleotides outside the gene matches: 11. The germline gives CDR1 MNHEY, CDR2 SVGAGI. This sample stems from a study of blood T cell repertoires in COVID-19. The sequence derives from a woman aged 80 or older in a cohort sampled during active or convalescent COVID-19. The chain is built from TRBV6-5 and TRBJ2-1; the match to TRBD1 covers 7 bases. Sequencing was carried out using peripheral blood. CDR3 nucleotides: TGTGCCAGCAGCCTAAGGTACCGGGACAGTGAGCAGTTCTTC. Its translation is CASSLRYRDSEQFF.